The 15 T cell receptor beta chains below come from one sample, sequenced in a study of blood T cell repertoires in COVID-19. Repertoires were generated with immunoSEQ multiplex PCR, while TCRdb's copy carries only in-frame clones and drops some. The sample includes 150,000 to 200,000 clones, around 85% of them seen just once. The specimen was peripheral blood. The receptors were sampled from a human donor with acute or convalescent COVID-19. The donor label of this sample is uncertain.

This sequence joins TRBV2 and TRBJ2-3; 13 bases match TRBD2. Germline V gives CDR1 SNHLY, CDR2 FYNNEI. The CDR3 has 16 amino acids. With V trimmed by 5 bases and J by 4 bases, 6 bases remained unmatched. CDR3 sequence: CASSQTSGGRSDTQYF. CDR3 coding DNA: TGTGCCAGCAGTCAGACTAGCGGGGGGCGATCAGATACGCAGTATTTT.

This clone was recorded a few times. The chain is built from TRBV5-4 and TRBJ1-1, with D perhaps matching TRBD1 (5 bases). The V gene's germline CDR1 is SGHNT and CDR2 YYREEE (reference sequence). Deletions cut 0 bases from V and 2 bases from J, with 11 bases between. This CDR3 is 15 amino acids long. As DNA, the CDR3 is TGTGCCAGCAGCTTGGAGACAGTTATAAACACTGAAGCTTTCTTT. Its protein is CASSLETVINTEAFF. The whole variable domain, remainder taken from reference TRBV5-4 and TRBJ1-1, is ETGVTQSPTHLIKTRGQQVTLRCSSQSGHNTVSWYQQALGQGPQFIFQYYREEENGRGNFPPRFSGLQFPNYSSELNVNALELDDSALYLCASSLETVINTEAFFGQGTRLTVV.

This clone occurred once. The chain carries TRBV6-6 and TRBJ1-3; D gene ambiguous. The germline V and J ends were trimmed by 6 bases and 4 bases, with 7 bases remaining between them. The germline gives CDR1 MNHNY, CDR2 SVGAGI (reference sequence). The CDR3 consists of 12 residues. The CDR3: CASSPQGNTIYF. The CDR3 DNA sequence: TGTGCCAGCAGCCCACAGGGAAACACCATATATTTT.

The V call is TRBV6-6, the J call TRBJ2-7, with D perhaps matching TRBD1 (6 bases). Germline assignment: CDR1 MNHNY and CDR2 SVGAGI (reference sequence). The CDR3 spans 14 residues. V dropped 5 bases and J dropped 4 bases, with 15 bases sitting between them. CDR3: CASSKTPGDYEQYF. In nucleotides, the CDR3 is TGTGCCAGCAGTAAGACTCCAGGGGATTACGAGCAGTACTTC.

The chain joins TRBV28 to TRBJ1-1, with 7 bases fitting TRBD1. V trimming: 0 bases; J trimming: 0 bases; junction bases outside the gene matches: 13. The CDR3 consists of 19 residues. Per the germline V gene, CDR1 is MDHEN and CDR2 is SYDVKM. The CDR3 loop is CASSLWGLTGAPMNTEAFF. The CDR3 coding sequence is TGTGCCAGCAGTTTATGGGGTCTTACAGGGGCCCCGATGAACACTGAAGCTTTCTTT. Looking up the rest from reference TRBV28 and TRBJ1-1 gives the full variable domain: DVKVTQSSRYLVKRTGEKVFLECVQDMDHENMFWYRQDPGLGLRLIYFSYDVKMKEKGDIPEGYSVSREKKERFSLILESASTNQTSMYLCASSLWGLTGAPMNTEAFFGQGTRLTVV.

J is TRBJ2-3 and V is TRBV20-1; 10 bases are a match to TRBD2. J lost 2 bases, V lost 5 bases, and 7 bases had no gene match. The CDR3 consists of 15 residues. From germline, CDR1 is DFQATT and CDR2 SNEGSKA (reference sequence). Written as DNA, the CDR3 is TGCAGTGCTGGTGCTAGCGGGGGCCTCACAGATACGCAGTATTTT. It codes for CSAGASGGLTDTQYF.

The J gene is TRBJ2-7, the V gene TRBV10-2; tentative D call: TRBD1 (7 bases). The ends were cut back, 2 bases at V and 2 bases at J, with 16 bases in the middle. The CDR3 runs 16 residues. The germline V gene has CDR1 WSHSY and CDR2 SAAADI. The CDR3 sequence: CASSERRGTEAYEQYF. For the CDR3, the DNA is TGCGCCAGCAGTGAGAGGAGGGGGACAGAGGCCTACGAGCAGTACTTC.

This clone has only a few counts. The chain links TRBV2 to TRBJ2-3; 13 bases are a match to TRBD2. CDR1 and CDR2 (germline): SNHLY, FYNNEI. The CDR3 runs to 15 residues. V shed 5 bases, J shed 6 bases, and the junction held 5 bases outside the gene matches. Here the CDR3 DNA reads TGTGCCAGCAGTAGACTAGCGGGGGGAAGTGATACGCAGTATTTT. It translates to CASSRLAGGSDTQYF.

The chain employs TRBV2 and TRBJ1-5; TRBD1 matches at 8 bases. Germline V lookup: CDR1 SNHLY, CDR2 FYNNEI. The CDR3 runs 15 residues. With 4 bases clipped from V and 1 base from J, the junction kept 3 bases outside the gene matches. In nucleotides, the CDR3 is TGTGCCAGCAGTGGACAGGGGTTGAGCAATCAGCCCCAGCATTTT. As protein: CASSGQGLSNQPQHF. Complete variable domain (other parts from reference TRBV2 and TRBJ1-5): EPEVTQTPSHQVTQMGQEVILRCVPISNHLYFYWYRQILGQKVEFLVSFYNNEISEKSEIFDDQFSVERPDGSNFTLKIRSTKLEDSAMYFCASSGQGLSNQPQHFGDGTRLSIL.

J is TRBJ2-7 and V is TRBV6-5, with a possible D match to TRBD2 (6 bases). The length of the CDR3 is 15 residues. CDR1 is MNHEY and CDR2 is SVGAGI in the germline V gene. The V end was cut by 6 bases, the J end by 0 bases, with 15 bases between. The chain's CDR3 is CASRLLRDFSYEQYF. The DNA for the CDR3 is TGTGCCAGCAGGCTCCTCAGGGACTTCTCCTACGAGCAGTACTTC.

DNA of the CDR3: TGTGCCAGCAGCTTAACAGCAGGGCTAGCGGGGGTCGAGCAGTTCTTC. It is translated as CASSLTAGLAGVEQFF. The chain employs TRBV7-3 and TRBJ2-1; 10 bases line up with TRBD2. Germline CDR1 reads SGHTA; CDR2 reads FQGTGA. The CDR3 runs to 16 residues. The V segment lost 0 bases and the J segment 10 bases; nucleotides outside the gene matches: 9. The full variable domain, rest sourced from reference TRBV7-3 and TRBJ2-1, is GAGVSQTPSNKVTEKGKYVELRCDPISGHTALYWYRQSLGQGPEFLIYFQGTGAADDSGLPNDRFFAVRPEGSVSTLKIQRTERGDSAVYLCASSLTAGLAGVEQFFGPGTRLTVL.

The rearrangement uses TRBV5-4 and TRBJ2-1; 7 bases match TRBD2. From germline, CDR1 is SGHNT and CDR2 YYREEE (reference sequence). Trimming at V came to 0 bases and at J to 5 bases, leaving 2 bases not matched to a gene. The CDR3 is 14 residues long. The CDR3 DNA sequence: TGTGCCAGCAGCTTGGTGGGGACTAACAATGAGCAGTTCTTC. Residues: CASSLVGTNNEQFF.

J is TRBJ1-6 and V is TRBV11-3; 10 nucleotides line up with TRBD1. Germline values: CDR1 SGHNT, CDR2 YENEEA. V lost 7 bases to trimming and J lost 7 bases; unmatched junction nucleotides: 10. The CDR3 has 16 amino acids. For the CDR3, the DNA is TGTGCCAGCACAAACCCCTCGGGACAGGGGAATTCACCCCTCCACTTT. Encoded protein: CASTNPSGQGNSPLHF.

The chain carries TRBV5-1 and TRBJ2-2; D is unresolved. Germline assignment: CDR1 SGHRS and CDR2 YFSETQ. The V end lost 0 bases, the J end lost 0 bases, and 12 bases lay between the germline ends. The CDR3 loop spans 17 amino acids. The CDR3 DNA sequence: TGCGCCAGCAGCTTGGAACAGCTACTCGCGAACACCGGGGAGCTGTTTTTT. Residues: CASSLEQLLANTGELFF.

The chain uses TRBV7-3 and TRBJ2-3, with 8 bases fitting TRBD2. This CDR3 is 17 amino acids long. The junction had 8 bases not matched to a gene; V was cut back by 0 bases and J by 3 bases. Germline V gene sequence: CDR1 SGHTA, CDR2 FQGTGA. The CDR3 DNA sequence: TGTGCCAGCAGCTTAACGATTAGCGGGGAAGGGACAGATACGCAGTATTTT. The encoded protein is CASSLTISGEGTDTQYF.